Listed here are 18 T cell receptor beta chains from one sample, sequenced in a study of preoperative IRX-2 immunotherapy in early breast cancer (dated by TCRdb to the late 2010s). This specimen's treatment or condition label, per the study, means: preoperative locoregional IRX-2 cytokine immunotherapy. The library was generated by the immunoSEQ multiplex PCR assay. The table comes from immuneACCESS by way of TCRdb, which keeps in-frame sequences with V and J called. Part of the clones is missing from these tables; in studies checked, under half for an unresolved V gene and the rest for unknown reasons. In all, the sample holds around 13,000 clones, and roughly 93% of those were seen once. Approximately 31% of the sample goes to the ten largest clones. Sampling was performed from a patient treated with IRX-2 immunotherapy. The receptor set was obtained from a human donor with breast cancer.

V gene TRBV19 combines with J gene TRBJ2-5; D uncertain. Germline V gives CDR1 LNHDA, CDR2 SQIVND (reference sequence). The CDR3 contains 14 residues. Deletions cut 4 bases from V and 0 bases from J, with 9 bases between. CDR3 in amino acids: CASSSREHQETQYF. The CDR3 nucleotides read TGTGCCAGTAGTAGCAGAGAACACCAAGAGACCCAGTACTTC.

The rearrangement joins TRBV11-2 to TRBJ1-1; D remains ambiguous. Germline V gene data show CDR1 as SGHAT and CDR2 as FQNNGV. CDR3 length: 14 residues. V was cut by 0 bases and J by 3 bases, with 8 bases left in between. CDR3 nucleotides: TGTGCCAGCAGCTTAGATCTTCCCGACACTGAAGCTTTCTTT. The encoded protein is CASSLDLPDTEAFF.

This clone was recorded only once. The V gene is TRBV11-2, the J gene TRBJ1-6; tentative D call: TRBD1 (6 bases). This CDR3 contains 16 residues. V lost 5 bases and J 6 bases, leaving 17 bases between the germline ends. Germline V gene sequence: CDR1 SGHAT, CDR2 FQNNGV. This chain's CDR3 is CASSRGPSSLNSPLHF. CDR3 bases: TGTGCCAGCAGCCGGGGGCCCTCTTCCCTTAATTCACCCCTCCACTTT.

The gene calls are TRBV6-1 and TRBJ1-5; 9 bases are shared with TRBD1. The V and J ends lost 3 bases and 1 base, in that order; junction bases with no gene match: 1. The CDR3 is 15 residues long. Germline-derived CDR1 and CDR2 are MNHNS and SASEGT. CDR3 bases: TGTGCCAGCAGTGACACAGGGGGCAGCAATCAGCCCCAGCATTTT. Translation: CASSDTGGSNQPQHF.

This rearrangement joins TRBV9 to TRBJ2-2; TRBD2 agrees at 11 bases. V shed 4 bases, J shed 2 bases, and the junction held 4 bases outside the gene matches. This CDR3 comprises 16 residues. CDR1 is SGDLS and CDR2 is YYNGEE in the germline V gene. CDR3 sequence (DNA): TGTGCCAGCAGCCCGACTAGCGGGGAAAACACCGGGGAGCTGTTTTTT. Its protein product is CASSPTSGENTGELFF.

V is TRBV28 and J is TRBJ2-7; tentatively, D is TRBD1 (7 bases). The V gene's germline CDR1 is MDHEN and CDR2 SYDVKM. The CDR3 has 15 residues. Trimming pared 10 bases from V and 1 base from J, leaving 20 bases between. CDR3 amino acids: CAKNKRQGLSYEQYV. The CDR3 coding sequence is TGTGCCAAGAATAAGAGACAGGGACTTTCCTACGAGCAGTACGTC.

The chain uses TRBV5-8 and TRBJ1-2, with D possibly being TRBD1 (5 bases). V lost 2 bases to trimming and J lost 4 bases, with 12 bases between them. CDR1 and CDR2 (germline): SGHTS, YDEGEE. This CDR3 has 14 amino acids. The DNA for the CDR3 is TGTGCCAGCAGCTTCAGGCAGGGCCCCTATGGCTACACCTTC. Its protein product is CASSFRQGPYGYTF.

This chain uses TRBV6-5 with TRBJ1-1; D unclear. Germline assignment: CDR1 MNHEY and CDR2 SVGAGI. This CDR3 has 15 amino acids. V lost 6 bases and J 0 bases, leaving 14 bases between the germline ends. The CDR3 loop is CASRWNHDLNTEAFF. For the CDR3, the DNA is TGTGCCAGCAGGTGGAATCACGACCTGAACACTGAAGCTTTCTTT.

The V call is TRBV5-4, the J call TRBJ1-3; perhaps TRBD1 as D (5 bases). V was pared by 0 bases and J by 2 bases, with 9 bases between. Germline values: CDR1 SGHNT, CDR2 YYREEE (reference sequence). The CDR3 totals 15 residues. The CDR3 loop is CASSLGGVAGNTIYF. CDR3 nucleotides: TGTGCCAGCAGCTTGGGGGGGGTAGCTGGAAACACCATATATTTT.

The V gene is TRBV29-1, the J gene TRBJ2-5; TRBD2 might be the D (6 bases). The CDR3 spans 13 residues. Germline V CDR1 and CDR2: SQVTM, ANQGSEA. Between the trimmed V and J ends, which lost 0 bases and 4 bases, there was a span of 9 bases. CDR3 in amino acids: CSVEDLRGETQYF. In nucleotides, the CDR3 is TGCAGCGTTGAAGATTTGCGGGGAGAGACCCAGTACTTC.

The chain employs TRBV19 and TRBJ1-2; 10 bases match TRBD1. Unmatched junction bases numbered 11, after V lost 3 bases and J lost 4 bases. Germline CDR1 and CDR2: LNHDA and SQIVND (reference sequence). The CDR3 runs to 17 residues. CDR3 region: CASSIADRGYLVYGYTF. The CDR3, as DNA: TGTGCCAGTAGTATCGCGGACAGGGGGTATTTAGTCTATGGCTACACCTTC.

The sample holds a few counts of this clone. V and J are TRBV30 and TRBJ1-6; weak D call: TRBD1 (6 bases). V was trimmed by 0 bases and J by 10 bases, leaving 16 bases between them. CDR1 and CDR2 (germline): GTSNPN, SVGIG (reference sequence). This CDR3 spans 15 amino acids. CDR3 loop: CAWSVRGQGSSPLHF. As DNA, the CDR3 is TGTGCCTGGAGTGTACGAGGTCAGGGGAGCTCACCCCTCCACTTT.

The CDR3 bases are TGTGCCAGCGGTCCCCGGGGGTACAATGAGCAGTTCTTC. Amino acid sequence: CASGPRGYNEQFF. V gene TRBV7-2 combines with J gene TRBJ2-1; TRBD2 is a possible D gene (6 bases). V lost 8 bases, J lost 4 bases, and 12 bases lay in between. This CDR3 has 13 amino acids. In germline, CDR1 is SGHTA, CDR2 FQGNSA.

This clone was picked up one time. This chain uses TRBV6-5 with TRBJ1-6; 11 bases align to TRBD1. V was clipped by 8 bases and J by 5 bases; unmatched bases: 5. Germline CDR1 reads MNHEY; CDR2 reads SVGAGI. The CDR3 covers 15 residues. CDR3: CASSRDRGDNSPLHF. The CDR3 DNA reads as TGTGCCAGCTCCCGGGACAGGGGGGATAATTCACCCCTCCACTTT.

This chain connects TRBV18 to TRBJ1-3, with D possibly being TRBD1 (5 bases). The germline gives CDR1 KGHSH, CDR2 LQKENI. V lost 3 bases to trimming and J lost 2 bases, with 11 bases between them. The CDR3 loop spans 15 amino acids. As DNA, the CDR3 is TGTGCCAGCTCACCGCAGGGAGTCGCTGGAAACACCATATATTTT. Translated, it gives CASSPQGVAGNTIYF. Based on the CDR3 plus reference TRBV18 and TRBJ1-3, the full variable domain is NAGVMQNPRHLVRRRGQEARLRCSPMKGHSHVYWYRQLPEEGLKFMVYLQKENIIDESGMPKERFSAEFPKEGPSILRIQQVVRGDSAAYFCASSPQGVAGNTIYFGEGSWLTVV.

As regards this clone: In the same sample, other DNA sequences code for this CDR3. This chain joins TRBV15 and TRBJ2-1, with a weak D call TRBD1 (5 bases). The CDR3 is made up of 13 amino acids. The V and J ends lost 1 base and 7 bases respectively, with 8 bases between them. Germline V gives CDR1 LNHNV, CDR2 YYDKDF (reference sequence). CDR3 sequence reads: CATSRGPGNEQFF. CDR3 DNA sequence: TGTGCCACCAGCAGAGGCCCAGGGAATGAGCAGTTCTTC.

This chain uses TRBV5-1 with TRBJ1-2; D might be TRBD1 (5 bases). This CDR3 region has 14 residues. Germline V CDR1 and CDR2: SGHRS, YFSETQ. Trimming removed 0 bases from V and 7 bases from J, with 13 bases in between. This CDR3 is CASSLVGHDTGYTF. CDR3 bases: TGCGCCAGCAGCTTGGTTGGACATGATACTGGCTACACCTTC.

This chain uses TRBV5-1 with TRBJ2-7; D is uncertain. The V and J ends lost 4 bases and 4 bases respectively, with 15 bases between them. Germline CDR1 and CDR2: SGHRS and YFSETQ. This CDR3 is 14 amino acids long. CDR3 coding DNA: TGCGCCAGCAGCCTGATCCACGGTCCATACGAGCAGTACTTC. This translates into CASSLIHGPYEQYF. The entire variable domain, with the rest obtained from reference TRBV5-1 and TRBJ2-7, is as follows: KAGVTQTPRYLIKTRGQQVTLSCSPISGHRSVSWYQQTPGQGLQFLFEYFSETQRNKGNFPGRFSGRQFSNSRSEMNVSTLELGDSALYLCASSLIHGPYEQYFGPGTRLTVT.